What follows is one TCR beta chain and its context. No antigen is known for it. This specimen comes from a study of T cell responses to AZD1222 COVID-19 vaccine. Germline-derived CDR1 and CDR2 are SGDLS and YYNGEE. CDR3 length equals 16 residues. V was pared by 0 bases and J by 4 bases, with 16 bases between. General study findings and limits: Reportedly, close to half of spike-specific TCRs are directed against unmutated variant regions. Donors were largely white British and mainly female; clonal diversity was possibly underestimated. Repertoire samples came only from after the peak T cell response. Seropositive status at baseline applied to only a handful of AZD1222 recipients.

Profiled with immunoSEQ multiplex PCR; TCRdb holds only in-frame clones, not every one. The sample includes 190,000 or so clones, roughly 92% of them seen just once. This sequence joins TRBV9 and TRBJ1-2, with TRBD1 as a possible D gene (6 bases). The sequence was obtained from an adult who received the AZD1222 COVID-19 vaccine. The sequenced sample was peripheral blood, obtained 28 days after the second AZD1222 dose. CDR3 coding DNA: TGTGCCAGCAGCGTAGGGGGGGCGCGGGATCGCTATGGCTACACCTTC. Protein: CASSVGGARDRYGYTF.